Sequencing of this T cell receptor (beta chain) was carried out in a study of blood T cell repertoires in COVID-19 (dated by TCRdb to the early 2020s). The study in broad terms: Samples from collaborators originated in the United States, Italy and Spain and spanned both the acute and convalescent phases of COVID-19. Sample metadata almost always included a de-identified subject ID, COVID-19 status, age in years and sex. The prospective study material was composed of cDNA or gDNA derived from T cells, B-cell-depleted T cells, or PBMCs. The samples were drawn from the first 160 participants of the ongoing ImmuneRACE study and from 1,200 or so subjects provided by 6 global collaborators. The repertoires were released in a freely available public database meant as a resource for research on the immune response to SARS-CoV-2. Where available, HLA class I and class II types were taken from metadata supplied by the sample provider and were not determined by assay-based typing. Subjects who had been exposed to COVID-19, were actively infected with it, or had recovered from it provided the deeply sampled blood TCRbeta repertoires that made up the dataset.

About this clone: The specificity of this receptor is unknown. The sample holds no much larger clone one base away, and base qualities are not on file.

TCRbeta CDR3 regions were amplified from genomic DNA by means of the immunoSEQ Assay, a bias-controlled multiplex PCR. Concerning the study's data processing: Within the assay, amplification of reference gene primers was used to estimate how many nucleated cells each sample contained. Sequence reads were collapsed and filtered to measure the absolute abundance of every unique TCRbeta CDR3 rearrangement. Productive Simpson clonality was computed per sample as the square root of Simpson's diversity index over productive rearrangements. The table comes from immuneACCESS by way of TCRdb, which keeps in-frame sequences with V and J called. Part of the clones is missing from these tables; in studies checked, under half for an unresolved V gene and the rest for unknown reasons. The DNA gave D and trimming, while V, J and clone size come from that table. For this sample the table gives about 87,000 clones, of which about 79% were detected only once. 4% to 5% of the sample comes from the top ten.

V lost 5 bases and J lost 1 base, and the count of bases not matched to a germline gene is 4. Reading the germline V gene gives CDR1 MGHDK and CDR2 SYGVNS. From the cysteine through the phenylalanine, the CDR3 covers 14 amino acids. Only CDR3 DNA remains: 42 bases, in frame from the first base. The collaborating institutions used their own protocols to collect whole blood in K2EDTA tubes. For TCRbeta analysis, collaborators shipped samples in one of three forms: frozen whole blood, isolated PBMCs, or DNA extracted from either of those sample types. Summary of the overall study and its limitations: Clinical and demographic metadata were provided uncurated, with the amount varying by source and participant.

The sequence was collected from a woman aged 45 to 65 with acute or convalescent COVID-19. Material for sequencing was peripheral blood. This chain joins TRBV25-1 to TRBJ2-7; the central 8 bases match TRBD1. The CDR3 protein: CASSFTGGSYEQYF. The DNA is TGTGCCAGCAGTTTTACAGGGGGGTCCTACGAGCAGTACTTC.